The 32 T cell receptor beta chains given below trace back to one sample, sequenced in a study of cytomegalovirus exposure and HLA in healthy donors. The PCR employed 60 Vbeta primers together with 13 Jbeta primers. Produced via immunoSEQ multiplex PCR; TCRdb's table is partial and in-frame only. The repertoire consists of 150,000 to 200,000 clones, with approximately 70% occurring once and the leading ten covering around 6.9%. The sequenced sample consisted of PBMCs. The receptors were sampled from a man aged 35-49 years in good health and CMV-seropositive.

The CDR3 sequence: CASSVAGGDYEQYF. CDR3 nucleotide sequence: TGTGCCAGCAGCGTAGCGGGGGGGGACTACGAGCAGTACTTC. The gene calls are TRBV6-5 and TRBJ2-7, with 11 bases aligning to TRBD2. V shed 6 bases, J shed 3 bases, and the junction held 4 bases outside the gene matches. The CDR3 is made up of 14 amino acids. Germline V gives CDR1 MNHEY, CDR2 SVGAGI.

The chain is built from TRBV6-5 and TRBJ2-5, with D perhaps matching TRBD2 (5 bases). Matching the DNA end better, TRBJ2-7 makes the J call doubtful. From germline, CDR1 is MNHEY and CDR2 SVGAGI. This CDR3 has 15 amino acids. The CDR3 region is CARRVSGEIPYEQYF. For the CDR3, the DNA is TGTGCCAGACGAGTATCCGGGGAAATCCCCTACGAGCAGTACTTC.

The gene calls are TRBV27 and TRBJ1-6, with 8 bases identical to TRBD1. This CDR3 is built from 18 residues. With V trimmed by 4 bases and J by 0 bases, 8 bases remained unmatched. Germline CDR1 and CDR2: MNHEY and SMNVEV (reference sequence). The CDR3 bases are TGTGCCAGCAGTTCCGGGACAGGTGGGAGCTCCTATAATTCACCCCTCCACTTT. Protein: CASSSGTGGSSYNSPLHF.

The chain uses TRBV6-5 and TRBJ1-1; D gene uncertain. The CDR3 is 16 residues long. The V end lost 2 bases, the J end lost 1 base, and 14 bases lay between the germline ends. From germline, CDR1 is MNHEY and CDR2 SVGAGI. The CDR3, as DNA: TGTGCCAGCAGTTACCGTGTATTCGGAGCGAACACTGAAGCTTTCTTT. It specifies CASSYRVFGANTEAFF.

The J gene is TRBJ2-1, the V gene TRBV15; TRBD2 agrees at 7 bases. The V gene end was trimmed by 6 bases and the J gene end by 4 bases; junction bases not matched to a gene: 6. In germline, CDR1 is LNHNV, CDR2 YYDKDF (reference sequence). This CDR3 contains 14 residues. Here the CDR3 DNA reads TGTGCCACCAGTGGCGGGGGAGGGTACAATGAGCAGTTCTTC. Its translation: CATSGGGGYNEQFF.

The gene calls are TRBV5-1 and TRBJ2-1; the match to TRBD2 covers 12 bases. The CDR3 totals 15 residues. Germline CDR1 reads SGHRS; CDR2 reads YFSETQ. Trimming cost V 9 bases and J 10 bases; bases outside gene matches: 14. The CDR3 region is CATQNPTSGGGEQFF. Here the CDR3 DNA reads TGCGCCACCCAGAACCCGACTAGCGGGGGTGGGGAGCAGTTCTTC.

The rearrangement joins TRBV7-9 to TRBJ2-5, with 8 positions matching TRBD1. The J call is doubtful: the DNA matches TRBJ2-7 better. The CDR3 has 14 amino acids. CDR1 SEHNR and CDR2 FQNEAQ come from the germline V gene (reference sequence). The DNA for the CDR3 is TGTGCCAGCAGCCGGACAGGGCAAAACTACGAGCAGTACTTC. This encodes CASSRTGQNYEQYF.

This clone was detected a few times. The chain is built from TRBV15 and TRBJ2-7; D is unclear. The CDR3 is 13 residues long. V lost 1 base and J lost 2, with 6 bases in between. Germline V gene sequence: CDR1 LNHNV, CDR2 YYDKDF (reference sequence). The CDR3 DNA reads as TGTGCCACCAGCAGAGCCGCGCCCTACGAGCAGTACTTC. Encoded protein: CATSRAAPYEQYF.

The J gene is TRBJ2-7, the V gene TRBV4-1; tentatively, D is TRBD2 (6 bases). Trimming took 1 base from V and 4 from J, leaving 11 bases between them. Germline loops: CDR1 MGHRA, CDR2 YSYEKL. CDR3 length equals 14 residues. The CDR3 loop reads CASSQGRANYEQYF. The CDR3 nucleotides read TGCGCCAGCAGCCAAGGGAGGGCAAATTACGAGCAGTACTTC.

This clone showed up just a few times. The chain recombines TRBV4-3 with TRBJ1-2; the D gene is possibly TRBD1 (5 bases). Trimming removed 0 bases at V and 7 bases at J, with 12 bases between. CDR3 length: 14 amino acids. Germline loops: CDR1 LGHNA, CDR2 YSLEER. The CDR3 loop reads CASSQDQGAAGYTF. Written as DNA, the CDR3 is TGCGCCAGCAGCCAAGATCAGGGTGCGGCTGGCTACACCTTC.

This clone has more than one count but fewer than ten. The CDR3 DNA follows: TGTGCCAGCAGCTTAGTGGCGGGGGGAAACACCATATATTTT. Protein product: CASSLVAGGNTIYF. The chain joins TRBV7-2 to TRBJ1-3; no reliable D call. The V and J ends lost 1 base and 4 bases respectively, with 8 bases between them. The CDR3 is 14 residues long. CDR1 is SGHTA and CDR2 is FQGNSA in the germline V gene. Looking up the rest from reference TRBV7-2 and TRBJ1-3 gives the full variable domain: GAGVSQSPSNKVTEKGKDVELRCDPISGHTALYWYRQSLGQGLEFLIYFQGNSAPDKSGLPSDRFSAERTGGSVSTLTIQRTQQEDSAVYLCASSLVAGGNTIYFGEGSWLTVV.

The chain recombines TRBV7-2 with TRBJ2-5, with 8 bases aligning to TRBD2. V dropped 7 bases and J dropped 2; count of bases not matched to a gene: 9. The CDR3 is made up of 15 amino acids. Germline assignment: CDR1 SGHTA and CDR2 FQGNSA. The CDR3, as DNA: TGTGCCAGCACCGACGGGGGGGCGCTTCAAGAGACCCAGTACTTC. Translating gives CASTDGGALQETQYF.

The chain couples TRBV7-2 to TRBJ1-1, with 9 bases lining up with TRBD1. Germline V lookup: CDR1 SGHTA, CDR2 FQGNSA. V was pared by 0 bases and J by 2 bases, with 10 bases of the junction left unmatched. This CDR3 has 18 amino acids. The CDR3 DNA sequence: TGTGCCAGCAGCTTAGCCGTAGGGGACAGGGTCAAAAACACTGAAGCTTTCTTT. Residues: CASSLAVGDRVKNTEAFF. Variable domain in full (rest from reference TRBV7-2 and TRBJ1-1): GAGVSQSPSNKVTEKGKDVELRCDPISGHTALYWYRQSLGQGLEFLIYFQGNSAPDKSGLPSDRFSAERTGGSVSTLTIQRTQQEDSAVYLCASSLAVGDRVKNTEAFFGQGTRLTVV.

Regarding this clone: At one end, the junction sequence differs from germline, possibly due to a read error. This chain joins TRBV7-3 and TRBJ2-6, with 10 bases lining up with TRBD1. The CDR3 runs to 14 residues. Germline loops: CDR1 SGHTA, CDR2 FQGTGA. The CDR3: CASSPGTGVNVLTF. The DNA for the CDR3 is TGTGCCAGCAGCCCCGGGACAGGGGTCAACGTCCTGACTTTC.

This clone appeared once. The rearrangement links TRBV5-4 to TRBJ2-5; 8 bases line up with TRBD2. Germline V CDR1 and CDR2: SGHNT, YYREEE (reference sequence). V shed 6 bases and J 3 bases; nucleotides not matched to a gene: 13. CDR3 length: 16 amino acids. CDR3 residues: CASTHSGGLNKETQYF. The CDR3 DNA reads TGTGCCAGCACCCACAGCGGGGGCCTGAATAAAGAGACCCAGTACTTC.

This sequence joins TRBV5-6 and TRBJ1-3; D remains ambiguous. V shed 5 bases and J shed 3 bases, with 6 bases lying between them. Germline V gene data show CDR1 as SGHDT and CDR2 as YYEEEE. The CDR3 spans 12 residues. CDR3 sequence reads: CASSNVGNTIYF. CDR3 DNA sequence: TGTGCCAGCAGTAATGTTGGAAACACCATATATTTT. Looking up the rest from reference TRBV5-6 and TRBJ1-3 gives the full variable domain: DAGVTQSPTHLIKTRGQQVTLRCSPKSGHDTVSWYQQALGQGPQFIFQYYEEEERQRGNFPDRFSGHQFPNYSSELNVNALLLGDSALYLCASSNVGNTIYFGEGSWLTVV.

This clone occurred once. The rearrangement joins TRBV11-2 to TRBJ1-4, with D maybe TRBD1 (5 bases). This CDR3 contains 15 residues. V lost 5 bases and J lost 4, with 14 bases in between. Looked up from germline, CDR1 is SGHAT and CDR2 is FQNNGV. Here the CDR3 reads CASSPGTGVNEKLFF. In DNA form, the CDR3 reads TGTGCCAGCAGCCCCGGGACGGGGGTTAATGAAAAACTGTTTTTT.

On this clone: Its ends do not fully match the called genes, so a read error is possible. The chain employs TRBV6-6 and TRBJ2-1; TRBD2 matches at 7 bases. The CDR3 loop spans 13 amino acids. CDR1 is MNHNY, CDR2 SVGAGI, per germline (reference sequence). The CDR3 DNA reads as TGTGCCATCAGTGCCTCGGGGGGCAATGAGCAGTTCTTC. Its translation: CAISASGGNEQFF.

The rearrangement uses TRBV25-1 and TRBJ2-3; D is unresolved. Trimming cost V 2 bases and J 1 base, with 7 bases left between them. The CDR3 length is 14 residues. CDR1 and CDR2 (germline): MGHDK, SYGVNS. The CDR3 DNA reads TGTGCCAGCAGTGAAGGCGGCGGCACAGATACGCAGTATTTT. Amino acids: CASSEGGGTDTQYF.

The chain uses TRBV30 and TRBJ2-1; 8 bases are a match to TRBD2. With V trimmed by 0 bases and J by 1 base, 8 bases remained unmatched. From germline, CDR1 is GTSNPN and CDR2 SVGIG (reference sequence). This CDR3 region has 17 residues. This CDR3 reads CAWSVLRGVPSYNEQFF. Written as DNA, the CDR3 is TGTGCCTGGAGTGTATTGCGGGGGGTCCCGTCCTACAATGAGCAGTTCTTC.

CDR3 coding DNA: TGTGCCATCGGACAGGGGGCAACCTACGAGCAGTACTTC. Its translation: CAIGQGATYEQYF. The chain employs TRBV7-9 and TRBJ2-7; 11 bases line up with TRBD1. The CDR3 covers 13 residues. CDR1 and CDR2 (germline): SEHNR, FQNEAQ (reference sequence). J gave up 2 bases and V 10 bases, and 4 bases lay outside the gene matches.

J is TRBJ2-3 and V is TRBV7-3; weak D call: TRBD1 (5 bases). The CDR3 sequence is 15 residues long. CDR1 and CDR2 from the germline V gene are SGHTA and FQGTGA. V shed 1 base and J shed 4 bases, with 12 bases lying between them. The CDR3 loop is CASSLRSLGPDTQYF. In nucleotides, the CDR3 is TGTGCCAGCAGCTTAAGATCGCTGGGGCCAGATACGCAGTATTTT.

The J gene is TRBJ1-1, the V gene TRBV6-5; 7 bases align to TRBD1. Looked up from germline, CDR1 is MNHEY and CDR2 is SVGAGI. The V and J ends lost 6 bases and 5 bases, in that order; junction bases with no gene match: 3. This CDR3 region has 12 residues. The CDR3 nucleotides read TGTGCCAGCAGCCGACAGGGAACTGAAGCTTTCTTT. This codes for CASSRQGTEAFF.

V is TRBV9 and J is TRBJ2-3; D gene uncertain. V dropped 0 bases and J dropped 0 bases, with 5 bases sitting between them. The CDR3 has 14 amino acids. Germline assignment: CDR1 SGDLS and CDR2 YYNGEE. CDR3 protein: CASSVEQSTDTQYF. In DNA form, the CDR3 reads TGTGCCAGCAGCGTAGAACAGAGCACAGATACGCAGTATTTT.

The V and J genes are TRBV5-6 and TRBJ2-7; D is perhaps TRBD1 (6 bases). V was trimmed by 5 bases and J by 0 bases, leaving 12 bases between them. There are 14 residues in the CDR3. Germline CDR1 SGHDT, CDR2 YYEEEE. The CDR3 loop is CASSPGTFSYEQYF. CDR3 bases: TGTGCCAGCAGTCCTGGGACATTCTCCTACGAGCAGTACTTC.

This clone was counted a few times. J is TRBJ2-5 and V is TRBV19, with unresolved D. Deletions cut 5 bases from V and 4 bases from J, with 8 bases between. The CDR3 has 12 residues. Germline CDR1 reads LNHDA; CDR2 reads SQIVND (reference sequence). The CDR3 here is CASSERLETQYF. The CDR3 DNA sequence: TGTGCCAGTAGTGAAAGACTAGAGACCCAGTACTTC.

The rearrangement uses TRBV5-1 and TRBJ1-2; no firm D call. Germline CDR1 SGHRS, CDR2 YFSETQ. This CDR3 is built from 13 residues. The V end was cut by 0 bases, the J end by 5 bases, with 8 bases between. CDR3 sequence: CASSLGPQYGYTF. CDR3 nucleotides: TGCGCCAGCAGCTTGGGTCCCCAGTATGGCTACACCTTC.

V usage is TRBV11-2 and J usage is TRBJ2-3; D ambiguous. Trimming shortened V by 6 bases and J by 2 bases, and 6 bases separated the two germline ends. Germline CDR1 and CDR2: SGHAT and FQNNGV. This CDR3 is 12 amino acids long. The CDR3 loop reads CASRAPTDTQYF. The CDR3 nucleotides read TGTGCCAGCAGGGCCCCCACAGATACGCAGTATTTT.

The chain links TRBV5-1 to TRBJ2-3; 7 bases map to TRBD2. Germline V CDR1 and CDR2: SGHRS, YFSETQ. After removal of 3 bases from V and 3 bases from J, the junction contained 13 bases not matched to a gene. CDR3 length: 17 amino acids. In nucleotides, the CDR3 is TGCGCCAGCAGCTCCACACCCCGGGGGGTCATAACAGATACGCAGTATTTT. Its protein product is CASSSTPRGVITDTQYF. Using reference TRBV5-1 and TRBJ2-3 for the parts outside the CDR3, the full variable domain is KAGVTQTPRYLIKTRGQQVTLSCSPISGHRSVSWYQQTPGQGLQFLFEYFSETQRNKGNFPGRFSGRQFSNSRSEMNVSTLELGDSALYLCASSSTPRGVITDTQYFGPGTRLTVL.

The chain uses TRBV29-1 and TRBJ2-6, with D tentatively TRBD1 (6 bases). There are 15 residues in the CDR3. In germline, CDR1 is SQVTM, CDR2 ANQGSEA. Trimming removed 4 bases at V and 3 bases at J, with 13 bases between. The CDR3 loop is CSVAYRTDGANVLTF. DNA of the CDR3: TGCAGCGTTGCCTATCGGACAGATGGGGCCAACGTCCTGACTTTC.

V is TRBV27 and J is TRBJ2-1; 8 bases map to TRBD2. There are 16 residues in the CDR3. Germline CDR1 reads MNHEY; CDR2 reads SMNVEV (reference sequence). V was clipped by 4 bases and J by 10 bases; unmatched bases: 15. The CDR3 region is CASSWGDGRGAGEQFF. The CDR3 DNA reads TGTGCCAGCAGTTGGGGGGACGGGAGGGGGGCAGGGGAGCAGTTCTTC.

To note about this clone: The junction departs from germline at one end; a sequencing error may be responsible. V usage is TRBV19 and J usage is TRBJ2-1; TRBD2 might be the D (7 bases). Germline CDR1 LNHDA, CDR2 SQIVND (reference sequence). The CDR3 runs 12 residues. The chain's CDR3 is CASTELGGDLLF. CDR3 nucleotides: TGTGCCAGTACCGAGTTAGGGGGGGACCTACTCTTC.